The entry below gives a single TCR beta chain sequence along with its context. The antigen is unknown. Via MiXCR, TCRdb re-called the reads, giving one row per CDR3 protein. This sample has 480,000 or so distinct CDR3 sequences; about 10% occur once, and the top ten carry roughly a tenth. This specimen comes from a study of T cell repertoires in cytomegalovirus infection. Study-wide background: Public TCR beta signatures indicated both CMV infection and matching HLA type.

Overall study findings and caveats: Based on cumulative public TCR beta family frequency, carriers of CMV plus the relevant HLA were identified. Dominating the ex vivo response were TCR beta clonotypes that were CMV-specific and HLA-C-restricted.

The V gene lost 3 bases and the J gene lost 5 bases, with 14 bases spanning the gap. The CDR3 is 15 residues long. Germline values: CDR1 PRHDT, CDR2 FYEKMQ (reference sequence). This sequence originates from a human donor in good health (CMV status not recorded). Some clones in this sample may be carry-over from other donors' samples. The V and J genes are TRBV13 and TRBJ1-3, with a tentative D call TRBD1 (6 bases). The material sequenced was PBMCs. The chain's CDR3 is CASSFRTDGRNTIYF. CDR3 DNA: TGTGCCAGCAGCTTTAGGACAGACGGGAGAAACACCATATATTTT.